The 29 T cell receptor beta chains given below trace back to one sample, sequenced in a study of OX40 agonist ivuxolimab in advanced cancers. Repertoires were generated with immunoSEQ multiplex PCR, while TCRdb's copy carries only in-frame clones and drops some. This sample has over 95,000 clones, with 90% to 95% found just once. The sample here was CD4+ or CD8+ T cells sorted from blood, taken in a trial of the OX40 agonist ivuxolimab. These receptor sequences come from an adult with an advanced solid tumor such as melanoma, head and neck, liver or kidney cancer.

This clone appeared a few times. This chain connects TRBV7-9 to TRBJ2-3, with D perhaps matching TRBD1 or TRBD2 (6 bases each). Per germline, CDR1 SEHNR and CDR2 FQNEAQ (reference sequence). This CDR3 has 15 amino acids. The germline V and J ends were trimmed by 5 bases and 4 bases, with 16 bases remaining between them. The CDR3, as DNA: TGTGCCAGCAGCCCCCGCCGGGGGCTCGCAGATACGCAGTATTTT. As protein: CASSPRRGLADTQYF.

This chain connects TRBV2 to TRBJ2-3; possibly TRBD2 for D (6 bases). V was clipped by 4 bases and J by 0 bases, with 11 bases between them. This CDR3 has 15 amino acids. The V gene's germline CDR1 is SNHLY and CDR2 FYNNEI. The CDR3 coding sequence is TGTGCCAGCAGTGGAGGTGGGACTAGCACAGATACGCAGTATTTT. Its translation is CASSGGGTSTDTQYF. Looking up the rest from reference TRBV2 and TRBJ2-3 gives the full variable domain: EPEVTQTPSHQVTQMGQEVILRCVPISNHLYFYWYRQILGQKVEFLVSFYNNEISEKSEIFDDQFSVERPDGSNFTLKIRSTKLEDSAMYFCASSGGGTSTDTQYFGPGTRLTVL.

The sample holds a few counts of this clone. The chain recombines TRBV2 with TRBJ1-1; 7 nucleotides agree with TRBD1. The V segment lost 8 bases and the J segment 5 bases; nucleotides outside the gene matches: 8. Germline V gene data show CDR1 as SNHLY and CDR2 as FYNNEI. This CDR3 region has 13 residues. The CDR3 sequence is CASLQGRETEAFF. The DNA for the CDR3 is TGTGCCAGCCTACAGGGGAGAGAGACTGAAGCTTTCTTT.

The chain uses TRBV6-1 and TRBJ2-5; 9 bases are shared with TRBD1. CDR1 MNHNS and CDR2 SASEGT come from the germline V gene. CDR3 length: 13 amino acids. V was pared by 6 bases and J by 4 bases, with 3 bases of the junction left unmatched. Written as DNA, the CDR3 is TGTGCCAGCAGACACAGGGGGCGAGAGACCCAGTACTTC. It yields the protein CASRHRGRETQYF.

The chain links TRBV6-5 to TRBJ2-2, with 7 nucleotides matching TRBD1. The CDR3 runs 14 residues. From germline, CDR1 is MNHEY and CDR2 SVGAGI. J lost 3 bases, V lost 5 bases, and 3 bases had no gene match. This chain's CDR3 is CASSRGTDTGELFF. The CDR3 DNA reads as TGTGCCAGCAGTCGAGGGACAGACACCGGGGAGCTGTTTTTT.

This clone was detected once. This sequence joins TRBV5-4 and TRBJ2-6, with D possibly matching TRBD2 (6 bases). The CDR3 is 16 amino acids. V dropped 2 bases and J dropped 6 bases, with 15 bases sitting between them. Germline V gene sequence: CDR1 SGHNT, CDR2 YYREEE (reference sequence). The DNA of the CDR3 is TGTGCCAGCAGCTTAATCGGCGGGGTCCCGGCCAACGTCCTGACTTTC. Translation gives CASSLIGGVPANVLTF.

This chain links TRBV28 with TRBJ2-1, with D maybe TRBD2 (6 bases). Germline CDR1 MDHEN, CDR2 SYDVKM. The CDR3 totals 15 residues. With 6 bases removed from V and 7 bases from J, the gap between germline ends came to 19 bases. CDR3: CASSSGQAGINEQFF. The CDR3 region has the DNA TGTGCCAGCAGCTCAGGGCAAGCGGGCATTAATGAGCAGTTCTTC.

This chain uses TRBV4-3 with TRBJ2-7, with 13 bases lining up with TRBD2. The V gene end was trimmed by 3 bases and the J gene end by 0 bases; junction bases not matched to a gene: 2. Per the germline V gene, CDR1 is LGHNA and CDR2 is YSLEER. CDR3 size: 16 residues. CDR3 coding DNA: TGCGCCAGCAGCCAGGGACTAGCGGGGAACTCCTACGAGCAGTACTTC. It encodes CASSQGLAGNSYEQYF.

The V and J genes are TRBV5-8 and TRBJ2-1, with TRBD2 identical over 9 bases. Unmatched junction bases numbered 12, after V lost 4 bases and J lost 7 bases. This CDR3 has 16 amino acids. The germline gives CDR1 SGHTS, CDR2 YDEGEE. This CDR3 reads CASSPWGAGGLNEQFF. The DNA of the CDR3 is TGTGCCAGCAGCCCTTGGGGTGCGGGAGGGCTAAATGAGCAGTTCTTC.

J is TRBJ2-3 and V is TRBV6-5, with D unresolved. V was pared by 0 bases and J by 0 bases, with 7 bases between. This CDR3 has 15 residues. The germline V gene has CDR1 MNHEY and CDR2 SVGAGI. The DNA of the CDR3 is TGTGCCAGCAGTTACTCGAAACGTAGCACAGATACGCAGTATTTT. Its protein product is CASSYSKRSTDTQYF.

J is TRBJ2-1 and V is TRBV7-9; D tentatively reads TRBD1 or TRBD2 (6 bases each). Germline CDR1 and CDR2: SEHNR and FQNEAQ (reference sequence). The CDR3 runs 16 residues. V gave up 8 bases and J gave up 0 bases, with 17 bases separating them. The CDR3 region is CASPPGGASSYNEQFF. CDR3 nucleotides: TGTGCCAGCCCCCCCGGGGGCGCCAGCTCCTACAATGAGCAGTTCTTC.

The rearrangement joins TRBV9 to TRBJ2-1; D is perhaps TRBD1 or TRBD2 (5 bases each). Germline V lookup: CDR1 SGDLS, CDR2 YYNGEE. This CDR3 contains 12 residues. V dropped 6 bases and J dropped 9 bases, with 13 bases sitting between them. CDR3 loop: CASNSMGVEQFF. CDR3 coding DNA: TGTGCCAGCAACAGTATGGGGGTTGAGCAGTTCTTC.

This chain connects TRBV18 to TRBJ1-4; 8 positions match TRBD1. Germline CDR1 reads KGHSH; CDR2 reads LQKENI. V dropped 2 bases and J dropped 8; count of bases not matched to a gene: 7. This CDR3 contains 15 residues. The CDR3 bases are TGTGCCAGCTCACCAGTCAGGGGGCGATTCGAAAAACTGTTTTTT. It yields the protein CASSPVRGRFEKLFF.

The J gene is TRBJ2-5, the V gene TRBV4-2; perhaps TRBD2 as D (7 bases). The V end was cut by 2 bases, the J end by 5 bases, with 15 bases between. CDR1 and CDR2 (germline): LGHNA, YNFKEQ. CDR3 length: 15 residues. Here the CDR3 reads CASSQSGGQGETQYF. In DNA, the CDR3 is TGTGCCAGCAGCCAATCCGGGGGGCAGGGGGAGACCCAGTACTTC.

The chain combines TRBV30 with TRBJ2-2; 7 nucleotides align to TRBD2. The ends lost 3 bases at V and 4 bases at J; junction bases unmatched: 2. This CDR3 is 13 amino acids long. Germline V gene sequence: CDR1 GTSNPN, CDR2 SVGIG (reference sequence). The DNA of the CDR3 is TGTGCCTGGAGCCCGGGGGGCACCGGGGAGCTGTTTTTT. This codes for CAWSPGGTGELFF.

The DNA of the CDR3 is TGTGCCAGCAGCTTATCAGGGACTGGAAACACCATATATTTT. It specifies CASSLSGTGNTIYF. The chain combines TRBV11-2 with TRBJ1-3, with D perhaps TRBD1 (5 bases). This CDR3 contains 14 residues. CDR1 is SGHAT, CDR2 FQNNGV, per germline. Trimming cost V 2 bases and J 2 bases, with 7 bases left between them.

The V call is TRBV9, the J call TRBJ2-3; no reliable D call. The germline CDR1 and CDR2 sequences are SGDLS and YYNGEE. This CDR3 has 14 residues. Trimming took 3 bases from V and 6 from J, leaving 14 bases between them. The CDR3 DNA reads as TGTGCCAGCAGCGCTGAAGGTCGATGGGATACGCAGTATTTT. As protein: CASSAEGRWDTQYF.

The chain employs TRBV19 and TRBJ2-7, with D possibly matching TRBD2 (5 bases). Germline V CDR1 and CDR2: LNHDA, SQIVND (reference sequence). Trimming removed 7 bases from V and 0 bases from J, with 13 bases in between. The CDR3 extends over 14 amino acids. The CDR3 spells CASKASGDSYEQYF. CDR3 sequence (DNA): TGTGCCAGTAAAGCGAGCGGCGACTCCTACGAGCAGTACTTC.

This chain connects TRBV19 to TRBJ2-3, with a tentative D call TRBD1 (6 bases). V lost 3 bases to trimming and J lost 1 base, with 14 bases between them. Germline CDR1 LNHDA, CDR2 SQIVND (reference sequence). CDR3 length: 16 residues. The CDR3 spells CASSIPRGGGTDTQYF. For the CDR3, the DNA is TGTGCCAGTAGTATCCCCAGGGGCGGTGGCACAGATACGCAGTATTTT.

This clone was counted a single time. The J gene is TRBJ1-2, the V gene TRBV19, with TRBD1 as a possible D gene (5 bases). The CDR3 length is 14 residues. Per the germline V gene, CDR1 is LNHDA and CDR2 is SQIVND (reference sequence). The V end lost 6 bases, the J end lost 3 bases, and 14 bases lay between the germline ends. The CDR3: CASRDGGVDYGYTF. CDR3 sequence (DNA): TGTGCCAGTAGGGACGGAGGGGTTGACTATGGCTACACCTTC.

CDR3 sequence: CASSQEISLNQPQHF. The DNA for the CDR3 is TGCGCCAGCAGCCAAGAGATTTCCCTTAATCAGCCCCAGCATTTT. The chain is built from TRBV4-1 and TRBJ1-5; D is ambiguous. The CDR3 is 15 amino acids. Trimming shortened V by 0 bases and J by 4 bases, and 10 bases separated the two germline ends. Germline loops: CDR1 MGHRA, CDR2 YSYEKL.

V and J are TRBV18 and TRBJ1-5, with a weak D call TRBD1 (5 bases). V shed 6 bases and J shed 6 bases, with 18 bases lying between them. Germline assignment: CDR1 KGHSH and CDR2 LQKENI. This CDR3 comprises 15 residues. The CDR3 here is CASSPVAGQAQPQHF. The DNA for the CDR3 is TGTGCCAGCTCTCCAGTGGCAGGGCAGGCTCAGCCCCAGCATTTT.

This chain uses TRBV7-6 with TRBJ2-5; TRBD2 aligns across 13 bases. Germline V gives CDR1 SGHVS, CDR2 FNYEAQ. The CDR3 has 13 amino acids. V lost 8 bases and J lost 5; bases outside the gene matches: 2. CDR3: CASGLAGVETQYF. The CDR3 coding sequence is TGTGCCAGCGGACTAGCGGGAGTTGAGACCCAGTACTTC.

The CDR3 coding sequence is TGTGCCAGTAGGTCCCCGGCGGGAGGCAGCTCTGGGGCCAACGTCCTGACTTTC. This sequence encodes CASRSPAGGSSGANVLTF. The chain links TRBV28 to TRBJ2-6; 8 positions agree with TRBD2. Germline V gene sequence: CDR1 MDHEN, CDR2 SYDVKM. The CDR3 has 18 residues. J was trimmed by 0 bases and V by 9 bases; bases with no gene match: 13.

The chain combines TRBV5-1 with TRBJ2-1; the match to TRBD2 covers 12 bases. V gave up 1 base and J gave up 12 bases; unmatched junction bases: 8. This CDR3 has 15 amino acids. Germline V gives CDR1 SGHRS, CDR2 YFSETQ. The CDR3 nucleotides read TGCGCCAGCAGCTTGATGGCTAGCGGGAGGGCCAGGCAGTTCTTC. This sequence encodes CASSLMASGRARQFF.

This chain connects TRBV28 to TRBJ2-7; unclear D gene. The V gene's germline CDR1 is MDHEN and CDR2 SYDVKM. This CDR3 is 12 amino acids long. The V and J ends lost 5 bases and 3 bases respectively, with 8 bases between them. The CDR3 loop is CASSTSNYEQYF. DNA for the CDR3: TGTGCCAGCAGTACAAGCAACTACGAGCAGTACTTC.

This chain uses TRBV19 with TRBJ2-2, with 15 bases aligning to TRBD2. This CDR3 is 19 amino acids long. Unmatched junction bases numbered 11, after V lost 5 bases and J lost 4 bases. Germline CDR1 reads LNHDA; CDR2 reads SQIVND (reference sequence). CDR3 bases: TGTGCCAGTAGTCCAGCCGGGACTAGCGGGAGGACGGGCACCGGGGAGCTGTTTTTT. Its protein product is CASSPAGTSGRTGTGELFF.

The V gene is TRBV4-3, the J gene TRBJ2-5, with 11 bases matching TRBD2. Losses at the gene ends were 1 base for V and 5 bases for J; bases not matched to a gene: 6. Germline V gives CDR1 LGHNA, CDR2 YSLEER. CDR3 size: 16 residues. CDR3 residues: CASSQVLAGGGETQYF. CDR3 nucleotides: TGCGCCAGCAGCCAAGTCCTAGCGGGAGGCGGGGAGACCCAGTACTTC.

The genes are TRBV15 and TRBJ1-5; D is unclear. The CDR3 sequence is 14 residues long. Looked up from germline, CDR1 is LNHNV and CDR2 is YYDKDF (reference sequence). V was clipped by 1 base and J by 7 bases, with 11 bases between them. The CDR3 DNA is TGTGCCACCAGCAGAGTAGGCCTGGGACAGCCCCAGCATTTT. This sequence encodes CATSRVGLGQPQHF.